This entry lists 9 T cell receptor beta chains sequenced from one sample in a study of blood T cell repertoires in COVID-19. This table comes from immunoSEQ multiplex PCR, and its TCRdb copy is limited to in-frame clones, with some not included. The data show some 500,000 clones, with around 87% seen just once and 1.5% to 2% held by the top ten. Sequencing was done on a sample of PBMCs or T cells enriched from blood (not recorded which). The receptors originated from a woman aged 40 to 49 who had recovered from COVID-19.

The chain has TRBV4-2 and TRBJ1-2, with a tentative D call TRBD1 (6 bases). Germline V gene data show CDR1 as LGHNA and CDR2 as YNFKEQ. Trimming pared 0 bases from V and 2 bases from J, leaving 10 bases between. The CDR3 contains 15 residues. For the CDR3, the DNA is TGTGCCAGCAGCCAAGATCATCAGGGGAACTATGGCTACACCTTC. Translating gives CASSQDHQGNYGYTF.

This chain joins TRBV19 and TRBJ1-1, with 8 bases identical to TRBD1. V gave up 8 bases and J gave up 3 bases; unmatched junction bases: 8. Looked up from germline, CDR1 is LNHDA and CDR2 is SQIVND (reference sequence). The CDR3 covers 14 residues. CDR3 residues: CASADRGGDTEAFF. The CDR3 DNA sequence: TGTGCCAGTGCTGACAGGGGAGGTGACACTGAAGCTTTCTTT.

The sample holds one count of this clone. The chain joins TRBV27 to TRBJ1-6, with D possibly TRBD1 on 6 matching bases. Trimming pared 4 bases from V and 4 bases from J, leaving 14 bases between. CDR3 length: 16 amino acids. Germline values: CDR1 MNHEY, CDR2 SMNVEV (reference sequence). CDR3 in amino acids: CASSSLPGTYNSPLHF. The CDR3, as DNA: TGTGCCAGCAGTTCCCTCCCCGGGACATATAATTCACCCCTCCACTTT.

CDR3 nucleotides: TGTGCCAGCAGCTTAGCTAGGCAGGGATTCGCCGAAGCTTTCTTT. Encoded protein: CASSLARQGFAEAFF. The chain has TRBV11-2 and TRBJ1-1, with TRBD1 as a possible D gene (5 bases). This CDR3 has 15 amino acids. Trimming removed 1 base from V and 8 bases from J, with 17 bases in between. Germline V CDR1 and CDR2: SGHAT, FQNNGV.

This rearrangement joins TRBV27 to TRBJ1-3, with 7 bases aligning to TRBD1. Germline V CDR1 and CDR2: MNHEY, SMNVEV (reference sequence). The J segment lost 0 bases and the V segment lost 4 bases, leaving 3 bases of the junction unmatched. The CDR3 extends over 15 amino acids. CDR3 in amino acids: CASSSRDSSGNTIYF. The CDR3 DNA is TGTGCCAGCAGTTCCCGGGACAGCTCTGGAAACACCATATATTTT.

This chain joins TRBV6-1 and TRBJ2-4; no definite D call. The CDR3 loop spans 16 amino acids. Germline-derived CDR1 and CDR2 are MNHNS and SASEGT. Trimming shortened V by 1 base and J by 8 bases, and 18 bases separated the two germline ends. The CDR3, as DNA: TGTGCCAGCAGTGAAGTGCTCGGTGATACGATGGACATTCAGTACTTC. Translated: CASSEVLGDTMDIQYF.

J is TRBJ2-1 and V is TRBV4-2; a weak D match, TRBD2 (5 bases). Germline V gene data show CDR1 as LGHNA and CDR2 as YNFKEQ. The CDR3 spans 13 residues. Trimming removed 1 base at V and 7 bases at J, with 8 bases between. The CDR3 loop is CASSQGPGNEQFF. CDR3 bases: TGTGCCAGCAGCCAAGGACCGGGGAATGAGCAGTTCTTC.

The V call is TRBV3-1 (or the pseudogene TRBV3-2), the J call TRBJ2-1, with 7 bases lining up with TRBD2. The CDR3 sequence is 14 residues long. V was pared by 6 bases and J by 2 bases, with 4 bases of the junction left unmatched. Looked up from germline, CDR1 is LGHDT and CDR2 is YNNKEL (reference sequence). CDR3 sequence (DNA): TGTGCCAGCAGGTCCCTAGCGGCCTACAATGAGCAGTTCTTC. Translating gives CASRSLAAYNEQFF.

This chain uses TRBV27 with TRBJ1-3; tentatively, D is TRBD1 (5 bases). The CDR3 has 16 amino acids. Germline CDR1 and CDR2: MNHEY and SMNVEV (reference sequence). V was shortened by 6 bases and J by 3 bases, with 18 bases between the two germline ends. Here the CDR3 DNA reads TGTGCCAGCAGCTTAGGGGCCCCCATTGGTGGAAACACCATATATTTT. It codes for CASSLGAPIGGNTIYF.